A selection of T cell receptor beta chains follows, all from one sample in a study of T cell repertoires in cytomegalovirus infection. MiXCR, applied by TCRdb to the reads, yields one record per CDR3 protein. The repertoire holds about 900,000 distinct CDR3 sequences, with 25% to 40% as singletons. For these TCRs, the target antigens are not known. This specimen was cultured CD8+ T cells from PBMCs, taken from culture after CMV antigen stimulation. The receptors here all came from a human donor in good health (CMV status not recorded). Some clones in this sample may be carry-over from other donors' samples. The conserved cysteine and the conserved F or W are not part of the CDR3 here. Expanded clones are given a class, and other clones once, few, many or no size at all.

>11|few|TRBV5-1|TRBJ2-3
ASSETPEDTQY
>14|few|TRBV25-1|TRBJ1-6
ASSEYPAGYNSPLH
>11|.|TRBV7-6|TRBJ1-2
ASSRDGERGYT
>12|.|TRBV6-2/TRBV6-3|TRBJ2-7
ASSHGTGVDEQY
>14|many|TRBV6-2/TRBV6-3|TRBJ1-5
ASSYEWTGIHQPQH
>11|.|TRBV9|TRBJ1-6
ASSVATGSPLH
>13|.|TRBV12-3/TRBV12-4|TRBJ1-3
ASSSPGPRRNTIY
>12|.|TRBV6-8|TRBJ1-1
ASSKRATNAEAF
>13|.|TRBV7-6|TRBJ1-5
ASSLGQGQLEPQH
>14|.|TRBV18|TRBJ2-5
ASSEVAGMVQETQY
>14|few|TRBV2|TRBJ2-1
ASRTLAGGSYNEQF
>13|few|TRBV11-3|TRBJ2-2
ASSHRGRDTGELF
>15|.|TRBV2|TRBJ2-2
ASDGGQGPANTGELF
>11|few|TRBV27|TRBJ2-2
ASSSSGSGELF
>13|once|TRBV6-8|TRBJ2-1
ASSEIYRAGDEQF
>14|.|TRBV7-6|TRBJ2-2
VSSPDRATNTGELF
>11|many|TRBV12-3/TRBV12-4|TRBJ2-5
ASTPPGGETQY
>14|few|TRBV19|TRBJ2-1
ASSIKVGGLYNEQF
>13|.|TRBV4-2|TRBJ2-2
ASSPKTGNTGELF
>11|.|TRBV6-2/TRBV6-3|TRBJ2-5
ASSSLKGETQY
>12|few|TRBV10-3|TRBJ1-5
AASGEVGNQPQH
>18|many|TRBV7-2|TRBJ2-1
ASSFTTSGDLMSSYNEQF
>13|.|TRBV12-3/TRBV12-4|TRBJ2-7
ASSGPGLAAYEQY
>14|few|TRBV2|TRBJ2-1
ASSDASGGADNEQF
>15|many|TRBV7-6|TRBJ2-3
ASSLEPLAGSTDTQY
>17|.|TRBV5-4|TRBJ2-1
ATSGDLWSQGAKYNEQF
>14|.|TRBV7-2|TRBJ1-5
ASSLSAGYRNQPQH
>14|.|TRBV6-1|TRBJ2-7
ASSEAVRSGGYEQY
>15|.|TRBV10-2|TRBJ2-1
ASSSLGGKSSYNEQF
>12|.|TRBV5-4|TRBJ1-2
ASSEDRGLNGYT
>11|few|TRBV12-5|TRBJ1-2
ASGSEADYGYT
>13|.|TRBV7-9|TRBJ1-1
ASSPGDIFHTEAF
>12|.|TRBV5-6|TRBJ1-2
ASSFSGLSYGYT
>12|few|TRBV25-1|TRBJ2-5
ASSDGTATKTQY
>11|.|TRBV9|TRBJ1-1
ASSVGAAPEAF
>14|many|TRBV7-9|TRBJ2-5
ASSPRDREDQETQY
>13|.|TRBV5-5|TRBJ2-6
ASSFTVSGANVLT
>15|.|TRBV20-1|TRBJ1-1
SAWRRAGGYVNTEAF
>10|.|TRBV6-5|TRBJ1-1
ASSYRRAEAF
>14|.|TRBV2|TRBJ2-5
ANSVSEWGRQETQY
>12|.|TRBV27|TRBJ2-7
ASSGDGVFYEQY
>14|.|TRBV6-5|TRBJ2-1
ASTRTSGSSYNEQF
>13|many|TRBV5-6|TRBJ1-1
ASSLAVSMNTEAF
>12|.|TRBV29-1|TRBJ2-2
SVDMRGGTGELF
>14|.|TRBV20-1|TRBJ2-3
SALEMDGVSTDTQY
>15|many|TRBV7-2|TRBJ2-1
ASSLRWGGEMHNEQF
>11|few|TRBV25-1|TRBJ2-7
ASSPSGGSEQY
>14|few|TRBV12-3/TRBV12-4|TRBJ2-5
ASSLHTSGGQETQY
>11|few|TRBV6-1|TRBJ2-3
ASSEPATDTQY
>11|few|TRBV3-1|TRBJ1-2
ASSQGQGGGYT
>14|many|TRBV7-8|TRBJ1-4
ASMFGTGRVGEKLF
>17|few|TRBV11-3|TRBJ2-5
ASSLVGGGPPSGQETQY
>13|few|TRBV5-4|TRBJ2-5
ASSLAGALEETQY
>11|.|TRBV7-6|TRBJ1-1
ASSSAPGENAF
>10|.|TRBV10-3|TRBJ2-7
ATRDTFYEQY
>12|.|TRBV6-1|TRBJ2-1
ASSVPGTYNEQF
>15|.|TRBV4-3|TRBJ2-1
ASTPTSGGALGDEQF
>16|.|TRBV6-8|TRBJ1-1
ASSYGPGQGAMDTEAF
>13|.|TRBV7-6|TRBJ2-2
ASSSSDRVAGELF
>10|.|TRBV15|TRBJ1-3
ATEGFGNTIY